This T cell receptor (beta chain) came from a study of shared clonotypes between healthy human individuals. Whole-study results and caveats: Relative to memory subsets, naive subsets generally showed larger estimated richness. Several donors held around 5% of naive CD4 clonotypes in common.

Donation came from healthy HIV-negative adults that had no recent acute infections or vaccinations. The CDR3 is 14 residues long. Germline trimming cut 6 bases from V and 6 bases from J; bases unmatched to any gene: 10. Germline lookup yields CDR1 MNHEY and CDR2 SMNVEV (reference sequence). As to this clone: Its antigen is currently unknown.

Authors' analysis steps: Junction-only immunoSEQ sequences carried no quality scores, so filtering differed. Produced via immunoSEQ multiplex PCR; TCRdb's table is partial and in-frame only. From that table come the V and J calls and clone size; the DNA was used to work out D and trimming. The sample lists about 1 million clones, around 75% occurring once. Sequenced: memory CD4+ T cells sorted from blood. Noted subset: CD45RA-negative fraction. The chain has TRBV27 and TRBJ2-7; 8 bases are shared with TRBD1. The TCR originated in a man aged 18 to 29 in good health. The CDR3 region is CASSRTGGVREQYF. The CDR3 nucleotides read TGTGCCAGCAGCAGAACAGGGGGAGTACGCGAGCAGTACTTC.